Each of the 2 T cell receptor beta chains below was sequenced from the same sample in a study of shared clonotypes between healthy human individuals (dated by TCRdb to 2018 to 2021). Libraries were built with the immunoSEQ multiplex PCR assay. TCRdb re-hosts the immuneACCESS table, in-frame sequences only. Its copies lack some clones; in the studies checked, an unresolved V gene accounts for under half of them, and the cause for the rest is not known. The sample yields about 490,000 clones; 60% to 80% were counted once. Around 12% of the sample goes to the ten largest clones. The source material was PBMCs. The receptor source for this set is a woman between 35 and 50 years old in good health. Some clones in this sample may be carry-over from other donors' samples.

This chain connects TRBV5-6 to TRBJ1-2; 8 nucleotides agree with TRBD1. Trimming cost V 2 bases and J 4 bases; bases outside gene matches: 7. CDR1 is SGHDT and CDR2 is YYEEEE in the germline V gene. This CDR3 has 15 residues. The CDR3 bases are TGTGCCAGCAGCTTCGGAGGACAGGGATTCTATGGCTACACCTTC. Its translation is CASSFGGQGFYGYTF.

Note on this clone: This may arise from a read error, as a much more abundant clone is one base away. This rearrangement joins TRBV4-2 to TRBJ2-7; 9 bases align to TRBD2. CDR1 LGHNA and CDR2 YNFKEQ come from the germline V gene. This CDR3 has 15 residues. Trimming cost V 4 bases and J 5 bases; bases outside gene matches: 9. Here the CDR3 reads CASSRGAGGVDEQYF. In DNA form, the CDR3 reads TGTGCCAGCAGCCGAGGAGCGGGAGGCGTCGACGAGCAGTACTTC.